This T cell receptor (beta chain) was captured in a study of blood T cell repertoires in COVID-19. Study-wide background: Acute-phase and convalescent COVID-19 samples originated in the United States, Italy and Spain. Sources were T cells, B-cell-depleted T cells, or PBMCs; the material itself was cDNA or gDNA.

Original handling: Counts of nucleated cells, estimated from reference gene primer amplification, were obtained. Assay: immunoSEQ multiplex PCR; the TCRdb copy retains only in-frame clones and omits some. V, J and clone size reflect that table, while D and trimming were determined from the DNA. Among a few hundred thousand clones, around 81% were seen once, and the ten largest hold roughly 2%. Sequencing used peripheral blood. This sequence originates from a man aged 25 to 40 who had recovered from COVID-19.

CDR3 protein: CAISGLAGTDTQYF. The CDR3 coding sequence is TGTGCCATCAGTGGACTAGCGGGGACAGATACGCAGTATTTT. V usage is TRBV10-3 and J usage is TRBJ2-3; TRBD2 agrees at 11 bases. The trim removed 4 bases at V and 3 bases at J, leaving 0 bases unmatched. CDR1 ENHRY and CDR2 SYGVKD come from the germline V gene. The length of the CDR3 is 14 residues.